This TCR beta chain was sequenced in a study of blood T cell repertoires in COVID-19. Clones were sequenced by immunoSEQ multiplex PCR, and TCRdb holds only the in-frame ones, with some missing. The sample yields 140,000 to 150,000 clones, roughly 80% seen once. The clonotype originates from a human donor with acute or convalescent COVID-19. The donor label of this sample is uncertain. The sequencing input was peripheral blood.

CDR3 region: CASSPGQLNQPQHF. The CDR3 DNA is TGTGCCAGCAGCCCGGGACAGCTCAATCAGCCCCAGCATTTT. J is TRBJ1-5 and V is TRBV5-8; 7 bases align to TRBD1. CDR1 is SGHTS and CDR2 is YDEGEE in the germline V gene. V lost 4 bases to trimming and J lost 3 bases; unmatched junction nucleotides: 4. The CDR3 consists of 14 residues.